This TCR beta chain originates from a study of cytomegalovirus exposure and HLA in healthy donors (dated 2017 in TCRdb). Describing the broader study: According to a later analysis, the approximately 130 validation repertoires were produced on the same platform as the 700 or so repertoires of the first cohort. Along with the roughly 670-subject first cohort, a separate validation cohort of over a hundred different subjects was used. The study aimed to test whether cataloging public T cell receptors could reveal signatures of past pathogen exposure. To predict cytomegalovirus infection status, the study combined high-throughput TCR immunosequencing, statistical association of individual TCRs with disease status, and machine learning.

Receptors were amplified or captured by the immunoSEQ multiplex PCR assay. Under the source paper's analysis protocol: A statistical classification framework was built to diagnose cytomegalovirus status from the catalog of TCR beta chain sequences. Imported from immuneACCESS, the table was reduced by TCRdb to in-frame sequences with V and J called. These copies leave out some clones; in studies compared against another copy, an unresolved V gene accounts for under half, and the cause of the remainder is not known. The D gene and trimming were derived from the DNA, and the V and J assignments and clone size from that table. This sample holds about 130,000 clones; 89% were observed only once. Of the sample, more than 0.95% is held by the ten largest clones. Donors formed part of the validation cohort, which comprised about 130 subjects and was distinct from the first cohort of under 750 subjects.

To note about this clone: The specificity of this receptor is unknown. Base-call qualities are not available, and no considerably larger clone is one nucleotide away.

The CDR3 sequence holds 18 residues, the cysteine and phenylalanine included. Only CDR3 DNA is held: 54 bases, read in frame from base 1. CDR1 and CDR2 (SGHAT, FQDESV) derive from the germline V gene (reference sequence). V ends up 4 bases short and J 5 bases short, with an unmatched junction base count of 17. The full study reports these points: The classifier was reported to diagnose cytomegalovirus status with high specificity and sensitivity in both the original and validation cohorts. While some public TCRs were present in many individuals, most TCR sequences turned up only very rarely across donors. A later analysis lacked HLA typing for the validation cohort, so it scored co-occurrence in that cohort across all 120 repertoires. It was suggested by the authors that the approach could potentially be generalized to other disease states and immunological phenotypes. A later analysis found that TCRs clustered in the first cohort also tended to co-occur in the roughly 120 validation repertoires, with just under 95% of cluster scores above 0. In vitro tests confirmed that a few of the cytomegalovirus-associated TCR beta chains recognize cytomegalovirus antigens. The study gave a list of about 150 TCR beta chains associated with cytomegalovirus.

Sequencing used PBMCs. The chain joins TRBV11-1 to TRBJ2-5; 9 of the junction bases match TRBD2. The TCR comes from a woman between 18 and 29 years old in good health and CMV-seronegative. This receptor has the CDR3 CASSSRSSGATRVETQYF. The nucleotide sequence is TGTGCCAGCAGCTCCCGCTCTAGCGGGGCGACCAGGGTGGAGACCCAGTACTTC.